This entry features one T cell receptor beta chain sequence. The data belong to a study of chemoradiotherapy in HPV16-positive cancers. About the study: Functional T-cell assays on a couple of HPV16-positive patients' cells defined candidate HPV-specific clones and common TCR motifs.

Repertoires were sampled repeatedly during chemoradiotherapy. Clones were sequenced by immunoSEQ multiplex PCR, and TCRdb holds only the in-frame ones, with some missing. The table lists some 28,000 clones, about four fifths of them singletons, with about 6% in the top ten. V was clipped by 2 bases and J by 0 bases, with 14 bases between them. The length of the CDR3 is 17 residues. Germline V gene data show CDR1 as SGHAT and CDR2 as FQNNGV. The TCR originated in a human donor with HPV-associated anogenital cancer. The sequencing here drew on blood, taken from a patient who underwent chemoradiotherapy. V gene TRBV11-2 combines with J gene TRBJ1-3; the D gene is possibly TRBD1 (5 bases). CDR3 DNA sequence: TGTGCCAGCAGCTTAACCCCGGGACGGAGCTCTGGAAACACCATATATTTT. Translating gives CASSLTPGRSSGNTIYF.